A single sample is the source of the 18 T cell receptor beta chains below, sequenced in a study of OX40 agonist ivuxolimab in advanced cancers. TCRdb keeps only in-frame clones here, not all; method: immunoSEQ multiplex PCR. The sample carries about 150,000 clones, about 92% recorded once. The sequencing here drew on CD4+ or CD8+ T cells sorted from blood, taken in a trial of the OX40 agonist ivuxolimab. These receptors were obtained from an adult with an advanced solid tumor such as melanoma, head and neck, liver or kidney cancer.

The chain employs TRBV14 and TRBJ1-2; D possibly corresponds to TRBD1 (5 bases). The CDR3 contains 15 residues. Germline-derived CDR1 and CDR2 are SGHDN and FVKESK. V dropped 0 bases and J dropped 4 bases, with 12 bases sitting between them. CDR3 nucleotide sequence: TGTGCCAGCAGCCAAGATCGGGCAGGGTCCTATGGCTACACCTTC. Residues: CASSQDRAGSYGYTF.

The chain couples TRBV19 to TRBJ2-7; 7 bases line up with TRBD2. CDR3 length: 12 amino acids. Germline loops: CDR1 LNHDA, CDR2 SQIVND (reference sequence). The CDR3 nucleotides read TGTGCGACAAGCGGGGATGCCTACGAGCAGTACTTC. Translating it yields CATSGDAYEQYF.

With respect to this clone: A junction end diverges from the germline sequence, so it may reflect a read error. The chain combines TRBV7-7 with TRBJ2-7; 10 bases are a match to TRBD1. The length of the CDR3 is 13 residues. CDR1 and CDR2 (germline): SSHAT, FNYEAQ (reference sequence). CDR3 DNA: TGTGCTAGCAGCTTGACAGGGGGCGGCGAGCAGTACTTC. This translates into CASSLTGGGEQYF.

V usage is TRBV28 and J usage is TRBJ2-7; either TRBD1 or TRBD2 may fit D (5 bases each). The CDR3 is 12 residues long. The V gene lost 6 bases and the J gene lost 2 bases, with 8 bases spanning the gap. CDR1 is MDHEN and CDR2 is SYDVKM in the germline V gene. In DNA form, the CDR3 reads TGTGCCAGCAGCCAGGGACCCTACGAGCAGTACTTC. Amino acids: CASSQGPYEQYF.

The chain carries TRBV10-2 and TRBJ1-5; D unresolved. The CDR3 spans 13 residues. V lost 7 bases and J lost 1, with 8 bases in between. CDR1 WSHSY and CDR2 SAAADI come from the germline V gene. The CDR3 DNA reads TGCGCCAGCAACCCGACAAGCAATCAGCCCCAGCATTTT. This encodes CASNPTSNQPQHF.

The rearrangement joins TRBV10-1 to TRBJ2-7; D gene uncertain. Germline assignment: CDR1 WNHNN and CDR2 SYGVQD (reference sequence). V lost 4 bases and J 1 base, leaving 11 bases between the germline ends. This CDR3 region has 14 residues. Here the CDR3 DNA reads TGCGCCAGCAGTGGCCCCCGAGAGTCCTACGAGCAGTACTTC. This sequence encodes CASSGPRESYEQYF.

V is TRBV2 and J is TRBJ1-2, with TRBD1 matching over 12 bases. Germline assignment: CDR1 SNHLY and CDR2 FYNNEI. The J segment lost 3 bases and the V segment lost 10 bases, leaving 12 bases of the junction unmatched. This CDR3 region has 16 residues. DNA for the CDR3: TGTGCCACCCCGGGGACAGGGGGCATGGTCGACTATGGCTACACCTTC. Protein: CATPGTGGMVDYGYTF.

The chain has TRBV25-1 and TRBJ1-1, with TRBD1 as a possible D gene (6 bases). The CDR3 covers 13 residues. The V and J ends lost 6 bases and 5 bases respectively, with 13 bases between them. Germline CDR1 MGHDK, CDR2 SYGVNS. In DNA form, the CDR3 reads TGTGCCAGCAGACCACAGGGAAGGACTGAAGCTTTCTTT. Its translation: CASRPQGRTEAFF.

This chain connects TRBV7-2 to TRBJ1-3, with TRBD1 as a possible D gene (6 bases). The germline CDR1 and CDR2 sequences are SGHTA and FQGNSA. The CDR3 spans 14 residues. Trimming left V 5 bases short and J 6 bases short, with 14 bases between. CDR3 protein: CASSPRTVENTIYF. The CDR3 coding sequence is TGTGCCAGCAGCCCCCGGACAGTGGAAAACACCATATATTTT.

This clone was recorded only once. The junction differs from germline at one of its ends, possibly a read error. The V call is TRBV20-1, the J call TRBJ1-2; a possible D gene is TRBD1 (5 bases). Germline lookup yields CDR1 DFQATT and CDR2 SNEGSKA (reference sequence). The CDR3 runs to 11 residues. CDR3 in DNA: TGCAGTGCTAGAACCCGGGGCCGTGGAGCCTTC. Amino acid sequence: CSARTRGRGAF.

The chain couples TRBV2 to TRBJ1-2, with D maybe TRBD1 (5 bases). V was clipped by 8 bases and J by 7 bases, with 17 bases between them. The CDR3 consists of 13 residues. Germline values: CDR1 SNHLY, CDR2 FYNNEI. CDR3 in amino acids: CASARKGASGYTF. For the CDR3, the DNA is TGTGCCAGCGCCCGGAAAGGGGCGAGTGGCTACACCTTC.

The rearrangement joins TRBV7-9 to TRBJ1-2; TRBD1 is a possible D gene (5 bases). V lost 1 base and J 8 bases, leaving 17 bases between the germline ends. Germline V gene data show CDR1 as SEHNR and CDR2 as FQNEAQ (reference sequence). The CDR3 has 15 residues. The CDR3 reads CASSLVGAGLEGYTF. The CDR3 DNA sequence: TGTGCCAGCAGCTTAGTAGGGGCAGGGCTGGAAGGCTACACCTTC. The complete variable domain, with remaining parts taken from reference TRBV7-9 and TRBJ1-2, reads DTGVSQNPRHKITKRGQNVTFRCDPISEHNRLYWYRQTLGQGPEFLTYFQNEAQLEKSRLLSDRFSAERPKGSFSTLEIQRTEQGDSAMYLCASSLVGAGLEGYTFGSGTRLTVV.

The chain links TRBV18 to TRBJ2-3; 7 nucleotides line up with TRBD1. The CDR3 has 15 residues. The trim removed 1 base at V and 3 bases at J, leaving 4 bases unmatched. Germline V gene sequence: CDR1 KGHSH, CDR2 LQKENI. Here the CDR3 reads CASSPQGARTDTQYF. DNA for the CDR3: TGTGCCAGCTCACCACAGGGGGCGAGGACAGATACGCAGTATTTT.

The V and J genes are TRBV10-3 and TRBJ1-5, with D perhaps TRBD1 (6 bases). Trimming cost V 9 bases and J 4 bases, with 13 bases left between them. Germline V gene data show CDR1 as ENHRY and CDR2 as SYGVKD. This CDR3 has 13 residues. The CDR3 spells CAIQGSANQPQHF. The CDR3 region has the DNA TGTGCCATACAGGGTTCGGCAAATCAGCCCCAGCATTTT.

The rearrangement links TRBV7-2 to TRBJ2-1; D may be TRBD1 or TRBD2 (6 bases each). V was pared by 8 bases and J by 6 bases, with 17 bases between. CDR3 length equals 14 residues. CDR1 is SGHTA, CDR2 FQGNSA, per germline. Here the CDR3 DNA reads TGTGCCAGCGGCCCCGGGGGCATCCTCAATGAGCAGTTCTTC. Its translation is CASGPGGILNEQFF.

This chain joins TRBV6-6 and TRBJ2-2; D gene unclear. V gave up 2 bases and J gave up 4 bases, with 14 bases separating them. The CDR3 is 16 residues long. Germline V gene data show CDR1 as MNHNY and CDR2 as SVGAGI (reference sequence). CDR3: CASSYEESFSTGELFF. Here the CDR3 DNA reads TGTGCCAGCAGTTACGAGGAGAGTTTTTCCACCGGGGAGCTGTTTTTT.

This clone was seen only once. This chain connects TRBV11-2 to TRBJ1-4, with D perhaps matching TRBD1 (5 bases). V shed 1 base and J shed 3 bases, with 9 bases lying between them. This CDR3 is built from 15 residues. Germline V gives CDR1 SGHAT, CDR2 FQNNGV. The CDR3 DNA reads TGTGCCAGCAGCTTAGGGGGGTTGGCTAATGAAAAACTGTTTTTT. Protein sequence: CASSLGGLANEKLFF.

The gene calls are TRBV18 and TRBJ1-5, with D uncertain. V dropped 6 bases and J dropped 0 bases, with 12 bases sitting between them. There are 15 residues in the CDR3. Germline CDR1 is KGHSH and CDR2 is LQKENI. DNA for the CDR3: TGTGCCAGCTCCTCCTCCATGGATAGCAATCAGCCCCAGCATTTT. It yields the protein CASSSSMDSNQPQHF. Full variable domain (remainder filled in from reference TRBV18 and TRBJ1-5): NAGVMQNPRHLVRRRGQEARLRCSPMKGHSHVYWYRQLPEEGLKFMVYLQKENIIDESGMPKERFSAEFPKEGPSILRIQQVVRGDSAAYFCASSSSMDSNQPQHFGDGTRLSIL.